The 28 T cell receptor beta chains below were found in one sample sequenced in a study of blood T cell repertoires in COVID-19. This table comes from immunoSEQ multiplex PCR, and its TCRdb copy is limited to in-frame clones, with some not included. The repertoire includes some 250,000 clones, 80% to 85% of them detected once, and less than 4% sits in the top ten. The sample comprised peripheral blood. These receptors all come from a woman under 30 with acute or convalescent COVID-19.

The chain links TRBV19 to TRBJ2-2; 8 bases are shared with TRBD1. Germline V CDR1 and CDR2: LNHDA, SQIVND (reference sequence). This CDR3 comprises 15 residues. The V segment lost 3 bases and the J segment 5 bases; nucleotides outside the gene matches: 5. CDR3 sequence: CASSIMDRDTGELFF. DNA of the CDR3: TGTGCCAGTAGTATCATGGACAGGGATACCGGGGAGCTGTTTTTT.

This chain joins TRBV19 and TRBJ2-1, with 8 bases lining up with TRBD2. Germline-derived CDR1 and CDR2 are LNHDA and SQIVND (reference sequence). The CDR3 has 17 amino acids. J lost 2 bases, V lost 2 bases, and 8 bases had no gene match. CDR3 DNA sequence: TGTGCCAGTAGTATACGTCGGGGGGGGTTTGCCTACAATGAGCAGTTCTTC. Residues: CASSIRRGGFAYNEQFF.

This sequence joins TRBV7-8 and TRBJ1-2, with D possibly matching TRBD1 (5 bases). The CDR3 contains 12 residues. Germline CDR1 reads SGHVS; CDR2 reads FQNEAQ. V lost 4 bases to trimming and J lost 4 bases, with 7 bases between them. The CDR3 nucleotides are TGTGCCAGCAGCTGGGGGGGCTATGGCTACACCTTC. Amino acid sequence: CASSWGGYGYTF.

This clone showed up just once. The rearrangement joins TRBV24-1 to TRBJ2-1; 11 bases match TRBD2. The CDR3 is made up of 20 amino acids. Germline CDR1 is KGHDR and CDR2 is SFDVKD. With V trimmed by 0 bases and J by 1 base, 10 bases remained unmatched. As DNA, the CDR3 is TGTGCCACCAGTGATTTGGCGGCTAGCGGGAGGTACGGGTCCTACAATGAGCAGTTCTTC. Translating it yields CATSDLAASGRYGSYNEQFF.

CDR3 coding DNA: TGTGCCAGCAGCCCTTTTGACAGTGCTGAAGCTTTCTTT. Amino acids: CASSPFDSAEAFF. The chain uses TRBV7-6 and TRBJ1-1; tentative D call: TRBD1 (5 bases). There are 13 residues in the CDR3. Trimming pared 5 bases from V and 6 bases from J, leaving 13 bases between. Germline values: CDR1 SGHVS, CDR2 FNYEAQ.

Here the CDR3 DNA reads TGTGCCAGCAGCCAAGGTGGCGGTTACTCAGATACGCAGTATTTT. Translating it yields CASSQGGGYSDTQYF. The chain has TRBV3-1 (or the pseudogene TRBV3-2) and TRBJ2-3; D not resolved. The V gene lost 1 base and the J gene lost 4 bases, with 12 bases spanning the gap. CDR1 is LGHDT, CDR2 YNNKEL, per germline (reference sequence). This CDR3 contains 15 residues.

This chain joins TRBV9 and TRBJ2-3, with 10 bases lining up with TRBD2. The junction had 10 bases not matched to a gene; V was cut back by 3 bases and J by 6 bases. This CDR3 contains 16 residues. Germline values: CDR1 SGDLS, CDR2 YYNGEE. Written as DNA, the CDR3 is TGTGCCAGCAGCGCCCAACTAGCGGGAAAGTGGGATACGCAGTATTTT. It is translated as CASSAQLAGKWDTQYF. The full variable domain, with the rest looked up from reference TRBV9 and TRBJ2-3, is DSGVTQTPKHLITATGQRVTLRCSPRSGDLSVYWYQQSLDQGLQFLIQYYNGEERAKGNILERFSAQQFPDLHSELNLSSLELGDSALYFCASSAQLAGKWDTQYFGPGTRLTVL.

This clone has only one observation. The rearrangement joins TRBV6-5 to TRBJ2-1; TRBD2 is a possible D gene (5 bases). This CDR3 comprises 12 residues. The V gene's germline CDR1 is MNHEY and CDR2 SVGAGI. The ends were cut back, 5 bases at V and 4 bases at J, with 6 bases in the middle. The CDR3 DNA follows: TGTGCCAGCAGTCGGAGGTACAATGAGCAGTTCTTC. Protein: CASSRRYNEQFF.

CDR3 protein: CASSLSAGFRNEQFF. CDR3 sequence (DNA): TGTGCCAGCAGCCTGTCAGCGGGATTTAGAAATGAGCAGTTCTTC. The rearrangement uses TRBV6-5 and TRBJ2-1; TRBD2 matches at 7 bases. The germline gives CDR1 MNHEY, CDR2 SVGAGI. This CDR3 is 15 amino acids long. J was trimmed by 7 bases and V by 6 bases; bases with no gene match: 12.

The CDR3 spells CASSVNNRLEVETQYF. The CDR3 DNA reads as TGTGCCAGCAGCGTAAATAACCGGCTAGAGGTCGAGACCCAGTACTTC. The rearrangement uses TRBV9 and TRBJ2-5; D gene unclear. The V and J ends lost 1 base and 5 bases respectively, with 18 bases between them. This CDR3 spans 16 amino acids. Per germline, CDR1 SGDLS and CDR2 YYNGEE.

The chain has TRBV19 and TRBJ1-6; 8 bases map to TRBD1. The CDR3 covers 17 residues. From germline, CDR1 is LNHDA and CDR2 SQIVND (reference sequence). V lost 4 bases and J lost 10; bases outside the gene matches: 15. CDR3 DNA: TGTGCCAGTAGTACCTTCCCCGGACAGGGTGACGGCTCACCCCTCCACTTT. Amino acids: CASSTFPGQGDGSPLHF.

V usage is TRBV27 and J usage is TRBJ1-5; tentative D call: TRBD1 (5 bases). Trimming stripped 6 bases from V and 3 bases from J, with 9 bases between. The CDR3 consists of 13 residues. In germline, CDR1 is MNHEY, CDR2 SMNVEV (reference sequence). The CDR3 nucleotides read TGTGCCAGCAGCTGGGACTCCAATCAGCCCCAGCATTTT. It is translated as CASSWDSNQPQHF.

The sample holds a few counts of this clone. V and J are TRBV5-6 and TRBJ2-7, with 12 bases fitting TRBD2. V shed 5 bases and J 4 bases; nucleotides not matched to a gene: 7. Looked up from germline, CDR1 is SGHDT and CDR2 is YYEEEE. The CDR3 totals 15 residues. CDR3 region: CASSPGLAGMYEQYF. CDR3 DNA sequence: TGTGCCAGCAGTCCAGGACTAGCGGGAATGTACGAGCAGTACTTC.

The J gene is TRBJ2-5, the V gene TRBV9; D is possibly TRBD1 (6 bases). This CDR3 has 14 residues. V lost 4 bases, J lost 5 bases, and 15 bases lay in between. In germline, CDR1 is SGDLS, CDR2 YYNGEE. The CDR3 spells CASSPRAGDETQYF. CDR3 coding DNA: TGTGCCAGCAGCCCCCGGGCAGGGGATGAGACCCAGTACTTC.

V is TRBV4-3 and J is TRBJ2-7, with 7 bases fitting TRBD1. CDR3 size: 14 residues. With 1 base clipped from V and 2 bases from J, the junction kept 2 bases outside the gene matches. The germline V gene has CDR1 LGHNA and CDR2 YSLEER. The CDR3 region is CASSQGGGPYEQYF. In DNA, the CDR3 is TGCGCCAGCAGCCAAGGAGGGGGCCCCTACGAGCAGTACTTC.

This sequence joins TRBV7-8 and TRBJ2-5, with TRBD2 matching over 13 bases. CDR1 SGHVS and CDR2 FQNEAQ come from the germline V gene. There are 16 residues in the CDR3. Trimming cost V 5 bases and J 4 bases; bases outside gene matches: 7. For the CDR3, the DNA is TGTGCCAGCAGCCAAACTAGCGGGAGGGCCAGAGAGACCCAGTACTTC. Translated, it gives CASSQTSGRARETQYF. Full variable domain (outside the CDR3, taken from reference TRBV7-8 and TRBJ2-5): GAGVSQSPRYKVAKRGQDVALRCDPISGHVSLFWYQQALGQGPEFLTYFQNEAQLDKSGLPSDRFFAERPEGSVSTLKIQRTQQEDSAVYLCASSQTSGRARETQYFGPGTRLLVL.

J is TRBJ2-4 and V is TRBV12-1; the D segment call TRBD1 is taken from the table without a DNA check. TRBV12-1 is shown as a pseudogene. The CDR3 contains 16 residues. The CDR3 DNA reads as TGTGCCAGCAGCCCCGGAGTCCGGAAGGGGGTAAACATTCAGTACTTC. This translates into CASSPGVRKGVNIQYF.

The V call is TRBV10-3, the J call TRBJ2-7, with 8 bases identical to TRBD1. V lost 4 bases and J lost 2; bases outside the gene matches: 4. Germline V gives CDR1 ENHRY, CDR2 SYGVKD. There are 14 residues in the CDR3. CDR3 nucleotides: TGTGCCATCAGTGGGAAACAGGGGGCCTACGAGCAGTACTTC. Its translation: CAISGKQGAYEQYF.

This clone has a handful of counts. The J gene is TRBJ2-5, the V gene TRBV7-9, with D tentatively TRBD1 (5 bases). Trimming removed 2 bases from V and 0 bases from J, with 16 bases in between. This CDR3 is 17 amino acids long. Germline CDR1 is SEHNR and CDR2 is FQNEAQ (reference sequence). The CDR3 DNA reads as TGTGCCAGCAGCTTAACTCGCAGGACACTAAACCAAGAGACCCAGTACTTC. Residues: CASSLTRRTLNQETQYF.

This chain links TRBV7-9 with TRBJ2-5; perhaps TRBD1 as D (8 bases). Germline CDR1 reads SEHNR; CDR2 reads FQNEAQ (reference sequence). CDR3 length equals 16 residues. Trimming took off 4 bases at V and 5 bases at J, with 20 bases between the two ends. As DNA, the CDR3 is TGTGCCAGCAGCTCGATCGACAGGGGAGGGGGGGAGACCCAGTACTTC. Its translation is CASSSIDRGGGETQYF.

The V call is TRBV5-6, the J call TRBJ1-1, with 8 bases fitting TRBD1. This CDR3 contains 14 residues. Germline CDR1 reads SGHDT; CDR2 reads YYEEEE. V lost 2 bases, J lost 7 bases, and 7 bases stayed unmatched. The CDR3 is CASSFAGGVVEAFF. CDR3 DNA: TGTGCCAGCAGCTTTGCAGGGGGCGTCGTTGAAGCTTTCTTT.

This chain joins TRBV27 and TRBJ2-2; 10 nucleotides agree with TRBD2. The V and J ends lost 2 bases and 6 bases, in that order; junction bases with no gene match: 9. CDR1 MNHEY and CDR2 SMNVEV come from the germline V gene (reference sequence). This CDR3 region has 17 residues. CDR3 in DNA: TGTGCCAGCAGTTTAGGGGAGGGACTAGCGTTAGCCGGGGAGCTGTTTTTT. Translated: CASSLGEGLALAGELFF.

This clone occurred a few times. The chain carries TRBV9 and TRBJ2-7; D perhaps matches TRBD1 (5 bases). Trimming cost V 0 bases and J 5 bases, with 12 bases left between them. Germline CDR1 SGDLS, CDR2 YYNGEE. The CDR3 has 14 amino acids. CDR3 region: CASSVGQKGNEQYF. CDR3 nucleotide sequence: TGTGCCAGCAGCGTAGGGCAGAAGGGGAACGAGCAGTACTTC.

DNA of the CDR3: TGTGCCAGCAGCCCAAGGCGGGACCCTACATGGGGTGAGCAGTTCTTC. This sequence encodes CASSPRRDPTWGEQFF. V usage is TRBV7-3 and J usage is TRBJ2-1, with D perhaps TRBD2 (6 bases). The germline V gene has CDR1 SGHTA and CDR2 FQGTGA. Trimming pared 5 bases from V and 9 bases from J, leaving 23 bases between. CDR3 length equals 16 residues. Full variable domain (missing parts from reference TRBV7-3 and TRBJ2-1): GAGVSQTPSNKVTEKGKYVELRCDPISGHTALYWYRQSLGQGPEFLIYFQGTGAADDSGLPNDRFFAVRPEGSVSTLKIQRTERGDSAVYLCASSPRRDPTWGEQFFGPGTRLTVL.

The chain combines TRBV2 with TRBJ2-1; the D is unclear. The CDR3 is made up of 13 amino acids. V was cut by 1 base and J by 6 bases, with 7 bases left in between. The germline V gene has CDR1 SNHLY and CDR2 FYNNEI. The CDR3 bases are TGTGCCAGCAGTGAAGGAGGCCCCAATGAGCAGTTCTTC. Its translation is CASSEGGPNEQFF.

The rearrangement uses TRBV6-5 and TRBJ2-7; no clear D gene. Germline V CDR1 and CDR2: MNHEY, SVGAGI. CDR3 size: 13 residues. Trimming took 2 bases from V and 1 from J, leaving 6 bases between them. In DNA, the CDR3 is TGTGCCAGCAGTTACCAGGATTCCTACGAGCAGTACTTC. This sequence encodes CASSYQDSYEQYF.

V is TRBV28 and J is TRBJ1-2; D gene ambiguous. The CDR3 covers 16 residues. Germline loops: CDR1 MDHEN, CDR2 SYDVKM. V was cut by 6 bases and J by 0 bases, with 17 bases left in between. The CDR3 region is CASRGSRGSPNYGYTF. CDR3 DNA sequence: TGTGCCAGCAGAGGTTCGCGCGGCAGTCCTAACTATGGCTACACCTTC.

The chain recombines TRBV6-5 with TRBJ2-1; 7 bases line up with TRBD2. The CDR3 is 15 amino acids. CDR1 is MNHEY and CDR2 is SVGAGI in the germline V gene. V lost 2 bases, J lost 6 bases, and 7 bases stayed unmatched. The CDR3 DNA reads TGTGCCAGCAGTTACGCAAGACAGCGGGGCAATGAGCAGTTCTTC. As protein: CASSYARQRGNEQFF.